This T cell receptor (beta chain) was retrieved from a study of OX40 agonist ivuxolimab in advanced cancers. TCRdb's table, derived via immunoSEQ multiplex PCR, lists solely in-frame clones and lacks some. The sample includes about 51,000 clones, roughly 86% seen only once; the top ten take roughly 3.5%. CDR1 and CDR2 from the germline V gene are SEHNR and FQNEAQ (reference sequence). Trimming took 10 bases from V and 3 from J; bases not matched to a gene: 11. This CDR3 contains 14 residues. The clonotype was recovered from an adult with an advanced solid tumor such as melanoma, head and neck, liver or kidney cancer. The input for sequencing was CD4+ or CD8+ T cells sorted from blood, taken in a trial of the OX40 agonist ivuxolimab. The V call is TRBV7-9, the J call TRBJ1-1; TRBD1 matches 7 bases. CDR3 sequence: CATSRQGSDTEAFF. DNA for the CDR3: TGTGCCACCTCCCGACAGGGATCGGACACTGAAGCTTTCTTT.